This T cell receptor beta chain comes out of a study of glioma-infiltrating T cells after dendritic cell vaccination. Study summary: Glioblastoma patients came from Phase I and II dendritic cell vaccination trials. Autologous tumor lysate-pulsed dendritic cell vaccination was given between the early 2000s and the early 2010s.

Remarks on this clone: Its antigen remains unknown.

General study results and limits: Complete blood and tumor specimen sets were limited to few patients.

Produced via immunoSEQ multiplex PCR; TCRdb's table is partial and in-frame only. The profile shows about 64,000 clones, about 81% of them singletons. Trimming shortened V by 0 bases and J by 2 bases, and 11 bases separated the two germline ends. This CDR3 contains 15 residues. Germline CDR1 and CDR2: SGHRS and YFSETQ. The chain is built from TRBV5-1 and TRBJ2-5, with TRBD2 as a possible D gene (6 bases). Sequencing used blood, obtained before dendritic cell vaccination. This TCR was sampled from a human donor with glioblastoma. DNA of the CDR3: TGCGCCAGCAGCTTGGCGGGAGCATGGCAAGAGACCCAGTACTTC. It codes for CASSLAGAWQETQYF.